Below are 10 T cell receptor beta chains sequenced from a single sample in a study of early T cells in non-severe SARS-CoV-2 infection. TCRdb analysed the 5' RACE reads with MiXCR anew, one entry per CDR3 protein. This sample has 37,000 or so distinct CDR3 sequences; about 6% occur once, and the top ten carry 4.8%. Sequenced sample: whole blood. The receptors were sampled from an adult who was a healthcare worker with PCR-confirmed SARS-CoV-2 infection or an uninfected control (not recorded which).

About this clonotype: This may arise from a read error, as a much more abundant clone is one base away. This chain links TRBV5-1 with TRBJ2-1, with D unresolved. This CDR3 has 13 amino acids. The germline CDR1 and CDR2 sequences are SGHRS and YFSETQ. Trimming left V 7 bases short and J 8 bases short, with 16 bases between. The CDR3 spells CASGFESRDEQFF. CDR3 bases: TGCGCCAGCGGTTTCGAGTCTCGGGATGAGCAGTTCTTC.

This clonotype appeared many times. The CDR3 nucleotides are TGTGCCAGCAGCGTAGGGGACGGGAGGGCCGCCGACAATGAGCAGTTCTTC. Protein: CASSVGDGRAADNEQFF. V is TRBV9 and J is TRBJ2-1; 8 bases agree with TRBD2. The germline gives CDR1 SGDLS, CDR2 YYNGEE. CDR3 size: 17 residues. V lost 0 bases to trimming and J lost 5 bases; unmatched junction nucleotides: 10.

V gene TRBV29-1 combines with J gene TRBJ1-2; D gene uncertain. Germline V gives CDR1 SQVTM, CDR2 ANQGSEA. This CDR3 has 13 amino acids. Trimming removed 3 bases from V and 0 bases from J, with 8 bases in between. The CDR3 sequence: CSVDWGANYGYTF. For the CDR3, the DNA is TGCAGCGTTGATTGGGGAGCTAACTATGGCTACACCTTC.

This clonotype was counted ten times or more. The CDR3: CASSFSGTEQFF. The CDR3 bases are TGCGCCAGCAGCTTTAGCGGGACAGAGCAGTTCTTC. The chain has TRBV5-1 and TRBJ2-1, with 8 bases fitting TRBD2. The germline gives CDR1 SGHRS, CDR2 YFSETQ. The CDR3 extends over 12 amino acids. The V and J ends lost 2 bases and 10 bases, in that order; junction bases with no gene match: 2.

This clonotype was observed many times. CDR3 in amino acids: CASRNWTGGTDTQYF. CDR3 DNA: TGTGCCAGCAGAAATTGGACAGGGGGCACAGATACGCAGTATTTT. The V and J genes are TRBV28 and TRBJ2-3, with 9 bases lining up with TRBD1. CDR1 and CDR2 (germline): MDHEN, SYDVKM. The CDR3 runs to 15 residues. The V segment lost 6 bases and the J segment 1 base; nucleotides outside the gene matches: 5.

This clonotype has a count of ten or more. The chain is built from TRBV20-1 and TRBJ2-1; 7 bases line up with TRBD2. Germline V gene data show CDR1 as DFQATT and CDR2 as SNEGSKA (reference sequence). This CDR3 region has 15 residues. Germline trimming cut 0 bases from V and 5 bases from J; bases unmatched to any gene: 7. CDR3 coding DNA: TGCAGTGCTAGAGATCACGGGAGGCTCCACAATGAGCAGTTCTTC. Its protein is CSARDHGRLHNEQFF.

This clonotype has ten or more counts. The junction and the germline gene differ at one end; a read error may be behind it. The chain carries TRBV24-1 and TRBJ1-2; D is ambiguous. Germline V gene lookup returns CDR1 KGHDR and CDR2 SFDVKD. The CDR3 extends over 12 amino acids. The CDR3 DNA reads TGTGCCACCAGTGACCAGCTCTATGCCTACACCTTC. Its protein product is CATSDQLYAYTF.

This clonotype was counted at least ten times. This rearrangement joins TRBV7-9 to TRBJ1-3, with D possibly matching TRBD1 (6 bases). This CDR3 spans 13 amino acids. Deletions cut 5 bases from V and 7 bases from J, with 12 bases between. Per germline, CDR1 SEHNR and CDR2 FQNEAQ (reference sequence). This CDR3 is CASSAGGLNTIYF. The CDR3 DNA reads TGTGCCAGCAGCGCCGGGGGCCTGAACACCATATATTTT.

This clonotype was detected many times. The junction departs from germline at one end; a sequencing error may be responsible. V usage is TRBV7-7 and J usage is TRBJ2-1; 7 bases line up with TRBD1. CDR1 and CDR2 from the germline V gene are SSHAT and FNYEAQ (reference sequence). The CDR3 is 13 amino acids. CDR3 region: CASSPTGFGEQFF. DNA of the CDR3: TGTGCTAGCAGCCCGACAGGGTTCGGTGAGCAGTTCTTC.

This clonotype was observed many times. The rearrangement links TRBV18 to TRBJ2-7; 7 bases agree with TRBD1. There are 14 residues in the CDR3. CDR1 and CDR2 (germline): KGHSH, LQKENI. V gave up 6 bases and J gave up 9 bases; unmatched junction bases: 14. DNA of the CDR3: TGTGCCAGCTCGCAGACAGGGATATCGGGTGTGCAGTACTTC. This encodes CASSQTGISGVQYF.